These 7 T cell receptor beta chains were all obtained from the same sample, sequenced in a study of Ad26.COV2.S vaccination and SARS-CoV-2 variants. Libraries were prepared by immunoSEQ multiplex PCR; TCRdb keeps only in-frame clonotypes and omits some of them. The sample lists approximately 340,000 clones, around 90% occurring once. This material consisted of peripheral blood, taken after recovery from COVID-19. These receptors were taken from a human donor who had recovered from COVID-19.

A few counts support this clone. J is TRBJ1-5 and V is TRBV7-9; no clear D. V lost 2 bases to trimming and J lost 10 bases, with 9 bases between them. Germline V gene sequence: CDR1 SEHNR, CDR2 FQNEAQ (reference sequence). CDR3 length: 12 residues. The CDR3 DNA reads TGTGCCAGCAGCTTAATTTCTGAACCCCAGCATTTT. Translated, it gives CASSLISEPQHF.

The rearrangement joins TRBV7-6 to TRBJ2-4; maybe TRBD1 (6 bases). This CDR3 spans 13 amino acids. Trimming took 0 bases from V and 7 from J, leaving 7 bases between them. The V gene's germline CDR1 is SGHVS and CDR2 FNYEAQ. This CDR3 reads CASSLAQGNIQYF. CDR3 DNA: TGTGCCAGCAGCTTAGCCCAGGGGAACATTCAGTACTTC.

The gene calls are TRBV5-5 and TRBJ2-7; the match to TRBD2 covers 10 bases. This CDR3 has 15 amino acids. With V trimmed by 2 bases and J by 3 bases, 5 bases remained unmatched. Germline values: CDR1 SGHKS, CDR2 YYEKEE (reference sequence). CDR3 region: CASSFASGGGYEQYF. Written as DNA, the CDR3 is TGTGCCAGCAGCTTCGCTAGCGGGGGAGGCTACGAGCAGTACTTC.

The V and J genes are TRBV5-1 and TRBJ2-5; TRBD2 matches 7 bases. The ends lost 4 bases at V and 5 bases at J; junction bases unmatched: 14. Germline CDR1 is SGHRS and CDR2 is YFSETQ. CDR3 length equals 16 residues. The chain's CDR3 is CASSPTGGSPRETQYF. CDR3 coding DNA: TGCGCCAGCAGCCCCACGGGAGGAAGCCCGCGGGAGACCCAGTACTTC.

The chain uses TRBV19 and TRBJ1-1; D remains unclear. Trimming stripped 6 bases from V and 2 bases from J, with 10 bases between. CDR1 and CDR2 (germline): LNHDA, SQIVND (reference sequence). The CDR3 length is 13 residues. The CDR3 nucleotides read TGTGCCAGTAGCTCGGACGTTAACACTGAAGCTTTCTTT. Translated: CASSSDVNTEAFF.

The rearrangement joins TRBV19 to TRBJ2-1, with 14 bases that match TRBD2. The CDR3 totals 15 residues. Germline V CDR1 and CDR2: LNHDA, SQIVND (reference sequence). V lost 7 bases and J lost 10; bases outside the gene matches: 9. Written as DNA, the CDR3 is TGTGCCAGTACCCCGACTAGCGGGGGGGCCAAGGAGCAGTTCTTC. Translating it yields CASTPTSGGAKEQFF.

V is TRBV13 and J is TRBJ1-1; 8 nucleotides match TRBD1. V trimming: 5 bases; J trimming: 7 bases; junction bases outside the gene matches: 12. Germline values: CDR1 PRHDT, CDR2 FYEKMQ (reference sequence). CDR3 length: 15 residues. The CDR3 sequence is CASSPQPGQAFEAFF. The CDR3 DNA sequence: TGTGCCAGCAGCCCTCAACCGGGACAGGCATTTGAAGCTTTCTTT.